This TCR beta chain was identified in a study of T cells after yellow fever vaccination. V lost 5 bases to trimming and J lost 4 bases, with 3 bases between them. The CDR3 sequence is 12 residues long. Germline loops: CDR1 LNHDA, CDR2 SQIVND (reference sequence). TCRdb called the 5' RACE reads again in MiXCR, with one record for every CDR3 protein. Of 25,000 to 30,000 distinct CDR3 sequences in the sample, around 5% were seen once. Study results and caveats: Among all clonotypes, a small share was observed in both CD4 and CD8 compartments.

This clonotype was seen ten or more times. What it recognizes is unknown. Material: CD8+ T cells sorted from PBMCs, obtained 10 days after the yellow fever booster vaccination. The sequence derives from a man aged 25 to 45 who received the YFV17D yellow fever vaccine. V and J are TRBV19 and TRBJ2-6; D is unclear. This CDR3 is CASSLGANVLTF. The CDR3, as DNA: TGTGCCAGTAGTTTGGGGGCCAACGTCCTGACTTTC.